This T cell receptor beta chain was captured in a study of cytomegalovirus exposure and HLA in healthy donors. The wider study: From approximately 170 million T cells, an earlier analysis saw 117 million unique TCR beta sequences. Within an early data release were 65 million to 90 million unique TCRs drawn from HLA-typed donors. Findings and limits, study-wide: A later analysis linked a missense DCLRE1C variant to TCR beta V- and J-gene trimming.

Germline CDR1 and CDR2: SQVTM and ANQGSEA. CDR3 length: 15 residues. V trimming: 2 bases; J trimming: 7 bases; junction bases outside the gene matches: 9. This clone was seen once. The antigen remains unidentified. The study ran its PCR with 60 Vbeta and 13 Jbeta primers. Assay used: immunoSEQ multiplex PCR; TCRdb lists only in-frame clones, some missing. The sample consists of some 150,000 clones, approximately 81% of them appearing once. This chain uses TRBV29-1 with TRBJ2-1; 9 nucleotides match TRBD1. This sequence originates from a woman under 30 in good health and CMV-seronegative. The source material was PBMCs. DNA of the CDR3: TGCAGCGTTGAAAAGGCGGGACAGGGCCGTAATGAGCAGTTCTTC. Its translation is CSVEKAGQGRNEQFF.